This record covers a single T cell receptor beta chain. This specimen comes from a study of blood T cell repertoires in COVID-19. How the authors handled the data: Reference gene primer amplification in the assay estimated nucleated cell counts. Generated by immunoSEQ multiplex PCR, the TCRdb table keeps only in-frame clones and is missing some. V, J and clone size are those of that table, while D and trimming were read from the DNA. The sample lists 300,000 to 350,000 clones, 80% to 90% seen once, with approximately 4.4% in the top ten. The CDR3 has 15 amino acids. Per germline, CDR1 MNHNS and CDR2 SASEGT. Trimming took 2 bases from V and 10 from J, leaving 20 bases between them.

The receptor was derived from a woman in her 40s with acute COVID-19. The rearrangement joins TRBV6-1 to TRBJ1-1; a possible D gene is TRBD1 (5 bases). The sequenced sample consisted of PBMCs or T cells enriched from blood (not recorded which). The CDR3 reads CASSEREGKAGVAFF. The CDR3 DNA reads as TGTGCCAGCAGTGAAAGAGAGGGCAAGGCGGGGGTAGCTTTCTTT.